A single T cell receptor (beta chain) is shown here with its context. Many counts were recorded for this clonotype. Its recognized antigen is unknown. No much larger clone is present one base from it, and per-base qualities are unavailable. The sample comes from a study of T cells in Graves' hyperthyroidism and ophthalmopathy (dated by TCRdb to about 2019). About the full investigation: Peripheral blood was collected at initial diagnosis, before any treatment. To identify distinguishing TCR V-J signatures, a discovery cohort of around 100 patients was used, comprising fewer than 45 with Graves' ophthalmopathy and approximately 58 with stable Graves' hyperthyroidism. Whether ophthalmopathy could be predicted prospectively was tested in an independent validation cohort made up of under 20 hyperthyroidism patients plus 17 patients who later progressed to ophthalmopathy. For training and testing, the 100 or so patients in the discovery cohort were randomly divided in a 7:3 ratio. Thyroid tissue and blood T-cell repertoires from six Graves' hyperthyroidism patients were also compared in the study. After sampling, hyperthyroidism patients received methimazole starting at 30 mg daily, and ophthalmopathy patients received high-dose intravenous methylprednisolone. The paper reports TCR Vbeta CDR3 sequencing of roughly 140 peripheral blood samples: over 40 ophthalmopathy, under 80 hyperthyroidism and around 17 progressor patients.

The CDR3 runs 15 amino acids, cysteine and phenylalanine included. Solely the CDR3 DNA is kept, with 45 bases framed from the first base. A distance of 17 bases separates the germline ends of V and J, which lose 6 bases and 3 bases respectively. Via the germline V gene, CDR1 is MNHEY and CDR2 SVGAGI. In the ophthalmopathy patients, disease was moderately to severely active, with a Clinical Activity Score of 3 or more, a NOSPECS grade of 4 or more, and a duration of less than 3 months. The study excluded patients with uncontrolled infections, other autoimmune diseases, pregnancy or lactation. Diagnoses relied on clinical symptoms, serum thyroxine and TRAb, thyroid ultrasound and orbital computed tomography. Ficoll-Paque density gradient centrifugation was used to isolate PBMCs from 10 ml of fresh peripheral blood. Total RNA was extracted with Trizol reagent, and quality was checked on an Agilent 2100 Bioanalyzer.

The TCR beta CDR3 regions were amplified from RNA transcripts. The TCR CDR3 was subjected to a first round of RT-PCR using the HTBI primer set and the Qiagen OneStep RT-PCR kit. Libraries were constructed in a second round of multiplex PCR, after which size selection and purification were performed. Sequencing of the libraries was done on an Illumina HiSeq2000 using paired-end 100 bp reads. As for the authors' bioinformatics: Raw data were processed with SOAPnuke, discarding reads with adapters, uncalled bases, mean Phred below 15, or no exact constant-primer or identifier match. COPE v1.2.5 was used to merge high-quality paired reads, and clonotypes were defined as unique nucleotide sequences. MiTCR v1.1 was used to align clonotypes to the IMGT TRBV, TRBD and TRBJ reference segments. The analysis included only V-J combinations with a frequency above 0.0001, which together covered roughly 99% of the repertoires. The TCS score was defined as the ratio of F50 (clonal expansion) to E x V (chaos), calculated using BLOSUM62-based TCRdist between CDR3 peptides within each V-J. Welch's t-statistics and random forest reduced roughly 530 V-J features to 13, which were used in a naive Bayes classifier (R e1071). The public reads were reanalyzed by TCRdb: fastp trimming at Q25, MiXCR alignment, in-frame beta chains only. Each entry is one CDR3 protein sequence, shown with its most common DNA and genes. TCRdb's processing, not the authors', yielded these V and J calls. This sample has fewer than 550,000 distinct CDR3 sequences in its table, and around 22% of those were observed once. About 11% of the sample comes from the top ten.

The paper's findings and limits, for the study overall: Most expanded thyroid clonotypes (frequency above 0.001) were also detected in blood, a finding suggesting that blood repertoires may reflect thyroid immune responses. In validation, the model predicted progression to ophthalmopathy a median of roughly 6.1 months before onset, with over 55% sensitivity and 72.22% specificity. Sample size was not statistically predetermined, and investigators were not blinded to group allocation. A 13 V-J signature model separated ophthalmopathy from stable hyperthyroidism, with approximately 87% sensitivity and just under 84% specificity in cross-validation and 80%/75% in testing.

Material for sequencing was blood. The rearrangement combines TRBV6-5 with TRBJ1-1; the D gene is perhaps TRBD1, on 6 matching bases. This TCR derives from a woman aged 25-40 years with Graves' ophthalmopathy. The CDR3 protein sequence reads: CASRFGQGTYTEAFF. In nucleotide form, the sequence is TGTGCCAGCAGATTTGGGCAGGGGACGTACACTGAAGCTTTCTTT.